Each of the 14 T cell receptor beta chains below was sequenced from the same sample in a study of vaccination effects on CD4 cells after COVID-19. Measured with immunoSEQ multiplex PCR; TCRdb has only the in-frame clones, and not every one. The sample shows 25,000 to 30,000 clones, under 85% of them seen only once. CD4+ T cells specific for antigen were expanded with viral peptide pools by the ViraFEST assay before sequencing. The authors isolated CD4+ T cells after approximately 9 days of culture. The study found no prior SARS-CoV-2 infection in the vaccine recipients, who tested negative for nucleocapsid antibodies. The antigens these receptors bind are not known. This material consisted of CD4+ T cells from PBMCs cultured with SARS-CoV-2 spike peptides, taken before COVID-19 vaccination. The receptors here all came from a human donor who received a COVID-19 vaccine.

The rearrangement joins TRBV3-1 (or the pseudogene TRBV3-2) to TRBJ2-1; 10 bases map to TRBD1. Per the germline V gene, CDR1 is LGHDT and CDR2 is YNNKEL (reference sequence). The CDR3 spans 16 residues. J was trimmed by 2 bases and V by 4 bases; bases with no gene match: 5. The CDR3 DNA is TGTGCCAGCAGCCGAAGGACAGGGGGGACCTACAATGAGCAGTTCTTC. Its protein is CASSRRTGGTYNEQFF.

This chain uses TRBV9 with TRBJ2-3, with D tentatively TRBD1 (5 bases). The CDR3 is made up of 16 amino acids. Per the germline V gene, CDR1 is SGDLS and CDR2 is YYNGEE. Trimming took off 0 bases at V and 3 bases at J, with 14 bases between the two ends. The CDR3 sequence: CASSVGGAVVTDTQYF. The CDR3 bases are TGTGCCAGCAGCGTAGGTGGGGCGGTGGTGACAGATACGCAGTATTTT.

The rearrangement links TRBV28 to TRBJ1-3; D unclear. V shed 8 bases and J shed 0 bases, with 14 bases lying between them. CDR1 and CDR2 (germline): MDHEN, SYDVKM. The CDR3 contains 15 residues. Written as DNA, the CDR3 is TGTGCCAGCCGACGTCCACGGGCCTCTGGAAACACCATATATTTT. Protein sequence: CASRRPRASGNTIYF.

This clone was seen once. V and J are TRBV28 and TRBJ2-7; 8 positions match TRBD1. Per the germline V gene, CDR1 is MDHEN and CDR2 is SYDVKM. CDR3 length equals 15 residues. The V segment lost 3 bases and the J segment 2 bases; nucleotides outside the gene matches: 6. DNA for the CDR3: TGTGCCAGCAGTTTGTCCGGGACAGGAACCTACGAGCAGTACTTC. Translation gives CASSLSGTGTYEQYF.

The sample holds a few counts of this clone. V and J are TRBV10-3 and TRBJ2-5, with 10 bases matching TRBD1. Trimming took 4 bases from V and 7 from J; bases not matched to a gene: 6. CDR1 ENHRY and CDR2 SYGVKD come from the germline V gene. CDR3 size: 14 residues. The CDR3 reads CAISATGGAGTQYF. Written as DNA, the CDR3 is TGTGCCATCAGTGCGACAGGGGGCGCGGGGACCCAGTACTTC.

This clone appeared a few times. The CDR3 loop is CASSQSPSGSSYNEQFF. As DNA, the CDR3 is TGTGCCAGCAGCCAGTCCCCTAGCGGGAGTTCCTACAATGAGCAGTTCTTC. The rearrangement links TRBV3-1 (or the pseudogene TRBV3-2) to TRBJ2-1, with 10 bases aligning to TRBD2. The germline gives CDR1 LGHDT, CDR2 YNNKEL (reference sequence). The CDR3 length is 17 residues. V lost 3 bases to trimming and J lost 1 base; unmatched junction nucleotides: 6.

The chain is built from TRBV10-3 and TRBJ1-3; 12 bases are a match to TRBD1. This CDR3 is built from 18 residues. V shed 0 bases and J 4 bases; nucleotides not matched to a gene: 7. Germline V CDR1 and CDR2: ENHRY, SYGVKD. CDR3 protein: CAISESMGQGARGNTIYF. The CDR3 nucleotides are TGTGCCATCAGTGAGTCTATGGGACAGGGGGCGCGAGGAAACACCATATATTTT.

This clone was seen a single time. The chain recombines TRBV5-1 with TRBJ2-1, with 10 positions matching TRBD1. The germline V gene has CDR1 SGHRS and CDR2 YFSETQ. The junction had 7 bases not matched to a gene; V was cut back by 3 bases and J by 7 bases. The CDR3 contains 15 residues. CDR3 DNA sequence: TGCGCCAGCAGCTCGGTCCCGGGACAGGGGAATGAGCAGTTCTTC. Encoded protein: CASSSVPGQGNEQFF.

The V and J genes are TRBV28 and TRBJ2-2; TRBD2 might be the D (5 bases). Trimming pared 3 bases from V and 7 bases from J, leaving 12 bases between. The CDR3 is made up of 14 amino acids. The V gene's germline CDR1 is MDHEN and CDR2 SYDVKM. The CDR3 sequence: CASSFPKAVGELFF. The CDR3 DNA reads as TGTGCCAGCAGTTTCCCCAAAGCGGTCGGGGAGCTGTTTTTT.

This chain uses TRBV11-2 with TRBJ2-3; 10 bases are shared with TRBD2. Germline trimming cut 0 bases from V and 4 bases from J; bases unmatched to any gene: 4. Germline assignment: CDR1 SGHAT and CDR2 FQNNGV. The length of the CDR3 is 16 residues. The CDR3 DNA reads TGTGCCAGCAGCTTAGAGCTAGCGGGAGTTGCAGATACGCAGTATTTT. Its protein is CASSLELAGVADTQYF. Combining the CDR3 with reference TRBV11-2 and TRBJ2-3 gives the whole variable domain EAGVAQSPRYKIIEKRQSVAFWCNPISGHATLYWYQQILGQGPKLLIQFQNNGVVDDSQLPKDRFSAERLKGVDSTLKIQPAKLEDSAVYLCASSLELAGVADTQYFGPGTRLTVL.

The chain is built from TRBV24-1 and TRBJ1-2; no firm D call. The V gene lost 4 bases and the J gene lost 3 bases, with 5 bases spanning the gap. Germline-derived CDR1 and CDR2 are KGHDR and SFDVKD. The CDR3 is 12 amino acids. Here the CDR3 reads CATSDDDYGYTF. CDR3 nucleotides: TGTGCCACCAGTGACGACGACTATGGCTACACCTTC.

The rearrangement links TRBV7-9 to TRBJ2-1; the match to TRBD2 covers 7 bases. CDR3 size: 14 residues. With 2 bases clipped from V and 12 bases from J, the junction kept 10 bases outside the gene matches. Germline V gives CDR1 SEHNR, CDR2 FQNEAQ (reference sequence). CDR3 DNA: TGTGCCAGCAGCTTAACGGCTAGCGGTAATTCGCAGTTCTTC. Amino acid sequence: CASSLTASGNSQFF.

V is TRBV28 and J is TRBJ2-1, with D possibly being TRBD1 (5 bases). Trimming stripped 5 bases from V and 7 bases from J, with 21 bases between. CDR1 is MDHEN and CDR2 is SYDVKM in the germline V gene. The CDR3 length is 16 residues. The CDR3 DNA is TGTGCCAGCAGTCCAGGGCTAGGCAATAATGGGAATGAGCAGTTCTTC. It translates to CASSPGLGNNGNEQFF. The whole variable domain, remainder taken from reference TRBV28 and TRBJ2-1, is DVKVTQSSRYLVKRTGEKVFLECVQDMDHENMFWYRQDPGLGLRLIYFSYDVKMKEKGDIPEGYSVSREKKERFSLILESASTNQTSMYLCASSPGLGNNGNEQFFGPGTRLTVL.

The rearrangement links TRBV5-1 to TRBJ2-7; possibly TRBD1 or TRBD2 for D (5 bases each). Germline loops: CDR1 SGHRS, CDR2 YFSETQ. V was pared by 3 bases and J by 3 bases, with 10 bases between. The CDR3 consists of 13 residues. The CDR3 protein is CASSSGRSYEQYF. DNA of the CDR3: TGCGCCAGCAGCTCGGGACGCAGCTACGAGCAGTACTTC.